This T cell receptor beta chain was found in a study of blood T cell repertoires in COVID-19. Study context: COVID-19 samples collected from the United States, Italy and Spain covered acute and convalescent phases.

Study members were between about 18 and 95 years old and lived in some 22 US regions. Allocation to cohorts depended on clinical history reported by the participants. Losses at the gene ends were 5 bases for V and 6 bases for J; bases not matched to a gene: 4. Per the germline V gene, CDR1 is SEHNR and CDR2 is FQNEAQ (reference sequence). The CDR3 is 15 amino acids. The method was immunoSEQ multiplex PCR; TCRdb's version includes in-frame clones alone and lacks a portion of them. This table holds about 210,000 clones, 85% found once. The sequence was collected from a man aged 35 to 55 who had recovered from COVID-19. The chain is built from TRBV7-9 and TRBJ2-1, with 13 positions matching TRBD2. The material sequenced was PBMCs or T cells enriched from blood (not recorded which). DNA of the CDR3: TGTGCCAGCAGCCTTACTAGCGGGAGGGCCAATGAGCAGTTCTTC. Translating gives CASSLTSGRANEQFF. Using reference TRBV7-9 and TRBJ2-1 for the parts outside the CDR3, the full variable domain is DTGVSQNPRHKITKRGQNVTFRCDPISEHNRLYWYRQTLGQGPEFLTYFQNEAQLEKSRLLSDRFSAERPKGSFSTLEIQRTEQGDSAMYLCASSLTSGRANEQFFGPGTRLTVL.